The next 29 T cell receptor beta chains were all read from a single sample in a study of blood T cell repertoires in COVID-19. Only in-frame clones appear in the TCRdb table, and some are missing; sequencing was by immunoSEQ multiplex PCR. The table includes around 99,000 clones, almost 85% detected once. Sample: peripheral blood. These receptors all come from a human donor in a cohort sampled during active COVID-19.

This clone was recorded only once. The J gene is TRBJ2-1, the V gene TRBV2, with TRBD2 matching 7 bases. V gave up 8 bases and J gave up 5 bases; unmatched junction bases: 18. The CDR3 runs 17 residues. Germline assignment: CDR1 SNHLY and CDR2 FYNNEI. CDR3 sequence: CASVGGGGGSADNEQFF. CDR3 coding DNA: TGTGCCAGCGTGGGGGGAGGCGGCGGGAGTGCCGACAATGAGCAGTTCTTC.

The chain is built from TRBV4-1 and TRBJ1-1; a possible D gene is TRBD1 (5 bases). CDR1 MGHRA and CDR2 YSYEKL come from the germline V gene. The CDR3 spans 15 residues. V was cut by 2 bases and J by 5 bases, with 15 bases left in between. The CDR3 DNA is TGCGCCAGCAGCCAACGCACAGGTAGAGATACTGAAGCTTTCTTT. Amino acids: CASSQRTGRDTEAFF.

The chain recombines TRBV7-9 with TRBJ2-2, with D possibly being TRBD1 (5 bases). This CDR3 spans 14 amino acids. With 7 bases removed from V and 6 bases from J, the gap between germline ends came to 15 bases. CDR1 and CDR2 from the germline V gene are SEHNR and FQNEAQ (reference sequence). The CDR3 DNA follows: TGTGCCAGCACCCTTGGGGCGGCGTCCGGGGAGCTGTTTTTT. Amino acids: CASTLGAASGELFF.

The chain joins TRBV19 to TRBJ2-3; 7 nucleotides match TRBD1. The CDR3 runs to 16 residues. V was pared by 7 bases and J by 4 bases, with 14 bases of the junction left unmatched. Germline-derived CDR1 and CDR2 are LNHDA and SQIVND (reference sequence). CDR3 bases: TGTGCCAGTACCCCAGAACCCTGGACAGGTGCAGATACGCAGTATTTT. It specifies CASTPEPWTGADTQYF.

The chain has TRBV18 and TRBJ2-2; D might be TRBD1 (6 bases). CDR3 length equals 16 residues. V lost 5 bases, J lost 4 bases, and 17 bases lay in between. CDR1 is KGHSH, CDR2 LQKENI, per germline. The CDR3 spells CASSTVTGTGTGELFF. In nucleotides, the CDR3 is TGTGCCAGCTCAACCGTGACAGGAACGGGCACCGGGGAGCTGTTTTTT.

The chain carries TRBV4-1 and TRBJ1-1; D might be TRBD1 (5 bases). The CDR3 totals 15 residues. The germline CDR1 and CDR2 sequences are MGHRA and YSYEKL. With 1 base removed from V and 2 bases from J, the gap between germline ends came to 11 bases. In DNA form, the CDR3 reads TGCGCCAGCAGCCAAGTCGGGGGAGGAAACACTGAAGCTTTCTTT. Translating it yields CASSQVGGGNTEAFF.

V and J are TRBV3-1 (or the pseudogene TRBV3-2) and TRBJ1-6; D ambiguous. The V gene's germline CDR1 is LGHDT and CDR2 YNNKEL (reference sequence). The CDR3 has 16 amino acids. Trimming removed 2 bases from V and 10 bases from J, with 18 bases in between. The CDR3 sequence: CASSQPGTGGYSPLHF. DNA for the CDR3: TGTGCCAGCAGCCAACCCGGTACCGGCGGGTACTCACCCCTCCACTTT.

This sequence joins TRBV11-2 and TRBJ1-5; D remains ambiguous. The V gene's germline CDR1 is SGHAT and CDR2 FQNNGV. The CDR3 extends over 14 amino acids. Trimming shortened V by 1 base and J by 1 base, and 5 bases separated the two germline ends. The CDR3: CASSLGGSNQPQHF. The CDR3 region has the DNA TGTGCCAGCAGCTTAGGCGGGAGCAATCAGCCCCAGCATTTT.

The chain employs TRBV28 and TRBJ2-7; D may be TRBD2 (6 bases). Germline lookup yields CDR1 MDHEN and CDR2 SYDVKM. The V gene lost 2 bases and the J gene lost 9 bases, with 8 bases spanning the gap. This CDR3 comprises 11 residues. In nucleotides, the CDR3 is TGTGCCAGCAGTTTACTGGGAGGGCAGTACTTC. Amino acid sequence: CASSLLGGQYF.

About this clone itself: An end of the junction does not agree with germline; a read error may underlie this. Different DNA sequences within this sample yield the same CDR3. V usage is TRBV24-1 and J usage is TRBJ2-3; TRBD1 matches 7 bases. The length of the CDR3 is 15 residues. Germline CDR1 KGHDR, CDR2 SFDVKD. CDR3 bases: TGTGCCACCAGTGATTTCCGACAGGGTCCAGATACGCAATATTTT. Its translation is CATSDFRQGPDTQYF.

The V gene is TRBV7-8, the J gene TRBJ1-2, with TRBD1 matching 10 bases. CDR3 length: 17 amino acids. The germline CDR1 and CDR2 sequences are SGHVS and FQNEAQ. With V trimmed by 3 bases and J by 7 bases, 14 bases remained unmatched. The CDR3 DNA reads as TGTGCCAGCAGCTTCAGGAGGACAGGGGGTTCACTCGGTGGCTACACCTTC. Translated: CASSFRRTGGSLGGYTF.

This chain connects TRBV5-1 to TRBJ2-1; 8 bases match TRBD2. Germline CDR1 reads SGHRS; CDR2 reads YFSETQ. V shed 0 bases and J 9 bases; nucleotides not matched to a gene: 8. CDR3 size: 15 residues. Here the CDR3 DNA reads TGCGCCAGCAGCTTGGAAGCGGGAGATTTTGGTGAGCAGTTCTTC. This sequence encodes CASSLEAGDFGEQFF. Together with reference TRBV5-1 and TRBJ2-1, the CDR3 gives the full variable domain: KAGVTQTPRYLIKTRGQQVTLSCSPISGHRSVSWYQQTPGQGLQFLFEYFSETQRNKGNFPGRFSGRQFSNSRSEMNVSTLELGDSALYLCASSLEAGDFGEQFFGPGTRLTVL.

The rearrangement uses TRBV28 and TRBJ2-5, with TRBD1 matching over 9 bases. The CDR3 has 16 residues. The V segment lost 4 bases and the J segment 5 bases; nucleotides outside the gene matches: 11. Germline assignment: CDR1 MDHEN and CDR2 SYDVKM. This CDR3 is CASSSFGQGKSETQYF. In DNA, the CDR3 is TGTGCCAGCAGTTCCTTCGGACAGGGGAAGTCCGAGACCCAGTACTTC. Full variable domain (remainder filled in from reference TRBV28 and TRBJ2-5): DVKVTQSSRYLVKRTGEKVFLECVQDMDHENMFWYRQDPGLGLRLIYFSYDVKMKEKGDIPEGYSVSREKKERFSLILESASTNQTSMYLCASSSFGQGKSETQYFGPGTRLLVL.

The chain couples TRBV5-5 to TRBJ2-6; D might be TRBD2 (5 bases). V lost 3 bases to trimming and J lost 0 bases, with 22 bases between them. There are 20 residues in the CDR3. Germline CDR1 and CDR2: SGHKS and YYEKEE (reference sequence). The CDR3 nucleotides are TGTGCCAGCAGCTCGGTACTGACGGGATTTAGCACCTCTGGGGCCAACGTCCTGACTTTC. Amino acids: CASSSVLTGFSTSGANVLTF.

The rearrangement joins TRBV5-1 to TRBJ1-1; D ambiguous. CDR1 and CDR2 (germline): SGHRS, YFSETQ. The CDR3 is made up of 13 amino acids. V was trimmed by 7 bases and J by 1 base, leaving 11 bases between them. In DNA, the CDR3 is TGCGCCAGCGGAACAACAGAGAACACTGAAGCTTTCTTT. This encodes CASGTTENTEAFF. The full variable domain, rest sourced from reference TRBV5-1 and TRBJ1-1, is KAGVTQTPRYLIKTRGQQVTLSCSPISGHRSVSWYQQTPGQGLQFLFEYFSETQRNKGNFPGRFSGRQFSNSRSEMNVSTLELGDSALYLCASGTTENTEAFFGQGTRLTVV.

This clone is a singleton in its sample. In nucleotides, the CDR3 is TGTGCCATCAGTGAGTACAGGGGACCCTCCTACGAGCAGTACTTC. This gives the protein CAISEYRGPSYEQYF. The genes are TRBV10-3 and TRBJ2-7, with 7 bases identical to TRBD1. The CDR3 is 15 residues long. V shed 1 base and J 0 bases; nucleotides not matched to a gene: 3. CDR1 ENHRY and CDR2 SYGVKD come from the germline V gene.

The chain is built from TRBV2 and TRBJ1-2; 7 nucleotides agree with TRBD1. In germline, CDR1 is SNHLY, CDR2 FYNNEI. The CDR3 has 11 residues. V lost 11 bases and J lost 6; bases outside the gene matches: 6. The CDR3 sequence: CALDRVHGYTF. As DNA, the CDR3 is TGTGCCCTAGACAGGGTACATGGCTACACCTTC.

The chain uses TRBV5-1 and TRBJ2-2; possibly TRBD1 for D (6 bases). The CDR3 sequence is 14 residues long. Germline V gene sequence: CDR1 SGHRS, CDR2 YFSETQ. The V end was cut by 4 bases, the J end by 4 bases, with 11 bases between. The CDR3 loop is CASSGLDSTGELFF. The CDR3, as DNA: TGCGCCAGCAGCGGACTGGACAGCACCGGGGAGCTGTTTTTT.

V gene TRBV27 combines with J gene TRBJ1-1; 7 nucleotides agree with TRBD1. V dropped 8 bases and J dropped 0; count of bases not matched to a gene: 3. The CDR3 runs to 13 residues. CDR1 is MNHEY, CDR2 SMNVEV, per germline (reference sequence). DNA of the CDR3: TGTGCCAGCGGGGACAGCATGAACACTGAAGCTTTCTTT. This sequence encodes CASGDSMNTEAFF.

V gene TRBV3-1 (or the pseudogene TRBV3-2) combines with J gene TRBJ2-3; D unclear. V was cut by 1 base and J by 4 bases, with 6 bases left in between. The CDR3 has 13 residues. CDR1 and CDR2 (germline): LGHDT, YNNKEL (reference sequence). CDR3 nucleotide sequence: TGTGCCAGCAGCCAAGGAGCCCCAGATACGCAGTATTTT. It is translated as CASSQGAPDTQYF.

This chain joins TRBV7-2 and TRBJ2-1; 7 bases are a match to TRBD1. Germline V gene sequence: CDR1 SGHTA, CDR2 FQGNSA. The CDR3 runs to 14 residues. V was pared by 3 bases and J by 1 base, with 0 bases of the junction left unmatched. As DNA, the CDR3 is TGTGCCAGCAGCTTCAGGGGGTCCTACAATGAGCAGTTCTTC. Translated, it gives CASSFRGSYNEQFF. The full variable domain, with the rest looked up from reference TRBV7-2 and TRBJ2-1, is GAGVSQSPSNKVTEKGKDVELRCDPISGHTALYWYRQSLGQGLEFLIYFQGNSAPDKSGLPSDRFSAERTGGSVSTLTIQRTQQEDSAVYLCASSFRGSYNEQFFGPGTRLTVL.

The chain combines TRBV3-1 (or the pseudogene TRBV3-2) with TRBJ1-6, with D hard to call. This CDR3 region has 13 residues. V was pared by 2 bases and J by 8 bases, with 7 bases between. CDR1 LGHDT and CDR2 YNNKEL come from the germline V gene (reference sequence). The CDR3 here is CASSQSVDSPLHF. Written as DNA, the CDR3 is TGTGCCAGCAGCCAAAGCGTGGATTCACCCCTCCACTTT.

This rearrangement joins TRBV2 to TRBJ2-6; 7 bases map to TRBD1. Trimming cost V 8 bases and J 5 bases; bases outside gene matches: 12. This CDR3 is built from 16 residues. CDR1 is SNHLY and CDR2 is FYNNEI in the germline V gene. The CDR3 DNA reads as TGTGCCAGCGGTCAGGTACCAGGGGGTTGGGCCAACGTCCTGACTTTC. Protein product: CASGQVPGGWANVLTF. The entire variable domain, with the rest obtained from reference TRBV2 and TRBJ2-6, is as follows: EPEVTQTPSHQVTQMGQEVILRCVPISNHLYFYWYRQILGQKVEFLVSFYNNEISEKSEIFDDQFSVERPDGSNFTLKIRSTKLEDSAMYFCASGQVPGGWANVLTFGAGSRLTVL.

This sequence joins TRBV6-5 and TRBJ1-2, with 7 bases matching TRBD1. The V gene end was trimmed by 5 bases and the J gene end by 1 base; junction bases not matched to a gene: 4. This CDR3 spans 14 amino acids. The germline V gene has CDR1 MNHEY and CDR2 SVGAGI. Here the CDR3 reads CASSPGQLNYGYTF. The CDR3 DNA is TGTGCCAGCAGTCCGGGACAGCTTAACTATGGCTACACCTTC.

The chain uses TRBV15 and TRBJ2-1, with TRBD2 identical over 12 bases. The CDR3 loop spans 19 amino acids. V lost 1 base to trimming and J lost 0 bases; unmatched junction nucleotides: 7. Germline V gene data show CDR1 as LNHNV and CDR2 as YYDKDF (reference sequence). CDR3 sequence: CATSRVTSGRLSSYNEQFF. The CDR3 DNA follows: TGTGCCACCAGCAGAGTTACTAGCGGGAGGCTGAGCTCCTACAATGAGCAGTTCTTC.

The chain links TRBV9 to TRBJ2-3; D is undetermined. The V gene lost 2 bases and the J gene lost 0 bases, with 13 bases spanning the gap. CDR3 length equals 16 residues. The V gene's germline CDR1 is SGDLS and CDR2 YYNGEE. In nucleotides, the CDR3 is TGTGCCAGCAGCGTGGCTAGTGCCGTTAGCACAGATACGCAGTATTTT. This gives the protein CASSVASAVSTDTQYF.

In DNA form, the CDR3 reads TGCGCCAGTACACCGGGCTCTGGAAACACCATATATTTT. It translates to CASTPGSGNTIYF. This chain connects TRBV5-1 to TRBJ1-3; D uncertain. The CDR3 is made up of 13 amino acids. The germline V gene has CDR1 SGHRS and CDR2 YFSETQ. V lost 8 bases and J 0 bases, leaving 9 bases between the germline ends.

In its sample, this clone was seen once. V usage is TRBV5-1 and J usage is TRBJ2-2; 11 bases are shared with TRBD1. Germline CDR1 is SGHRS and CDR2 is YFSETQ. Germline trimming cut 2 bases from V and 1 base from J; bases unmatched to any gene: 13. The CDR3 runs 20 residues. The CDR3 loop is CASSLFRGTGGLLNTGELFF. The CDR3, as DNA: TGCGCCAGCAGCTTATTTCGGGGGACAGGGGGTCTTCTGAACACCGGGGAGCTGTTTTTT.

The gene calls are TRBV23-1 and TRBJ1-1, with D unclear. TRBV23-1 is known as an ORF, though its function is uncertain. Trimming stripped 1 base from V and 8 bases from J, with 11 bases between. The CDR3 consists of 13 residues. This CDR3 is CASSQFRCREAFF. As DNA, the CDR3 is TGCGCCAGCAGTCAATTCAGGTGTAGGGAAGCTTTCTTT.